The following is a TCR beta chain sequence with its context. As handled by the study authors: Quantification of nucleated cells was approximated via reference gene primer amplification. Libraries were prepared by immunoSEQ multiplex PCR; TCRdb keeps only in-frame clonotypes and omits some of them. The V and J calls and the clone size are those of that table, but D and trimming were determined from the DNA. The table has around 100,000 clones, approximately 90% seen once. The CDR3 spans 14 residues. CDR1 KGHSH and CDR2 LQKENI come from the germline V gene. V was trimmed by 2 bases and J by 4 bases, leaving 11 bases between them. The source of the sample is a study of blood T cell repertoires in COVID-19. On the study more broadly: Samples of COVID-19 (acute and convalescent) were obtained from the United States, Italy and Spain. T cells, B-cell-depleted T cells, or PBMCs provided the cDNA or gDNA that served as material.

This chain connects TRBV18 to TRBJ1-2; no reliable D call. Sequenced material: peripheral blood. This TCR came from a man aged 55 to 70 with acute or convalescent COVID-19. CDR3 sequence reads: CASSPSGEFYGYTF. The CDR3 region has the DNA TGTGCCAGCTCACCATCGGGAGAATTCTATGGCTACACCTTC.